This note documents a single TCR beta chain sequence. Here immunoSEQ multiplex PCR was the method, and the copy in TCRdb shows in-frame clones only, minus some. The sample includes about 110,000 clones, about 90% of them seen just once. These data come from a study of T cell changes during pregnancy in multiple sclerosis. This CDR3 is 16 amino acids long. The V and J ends lost 4 bases and 4 bases, in that order; junction bases with no gene match: 11. The germline gives CDR1 LNHDA, CDR2 SQIVND (reference sequence). This rearrangement joins TRBV19 to TRBJ1-2, with TRBD1 identical over 8 bases. The sequencing here drew on peripheral blood, taken in the third trimester of pregnancy. This sequence was found in a female donor in good health, enrolled as a control in a pregnancy study. CDR3 loop: CASSTRQQGDSYGYTF. The CDR3 DNA is TGTGCCAGTAGTACCCGACAACAGGGGGACTCCTATGGCTACACCTTC. The whole variable domain, filled in from reference TRBV19 and TRBJ1-2, reads DGGITQSPKYLFRKEGQNVTLSCEQNLNHDAMYWYRQDPGQGLRLIYYSQIVNDFQKGDIAEGYSVSREKKESFPLTVTSAQKNPTAFYLCASSTRQQGDSYGYTFGSGTRLTVV.